Listed below are T cell receptor beta chains from one sample, sequenced in a study of blood T cell repertoires in COVID-19. Clones were read by immunoSEQ multiplex PCR, and TCRdb kept only the in-frame ones, dropping some. This sample has around 290,000 clones, with about 90% found just once. Sequences were obtained from peripheral blood. These receptors were obtained from a woman in her forties or fifties who had recovered from COVID-19. CDR3s include the opening cysteine and the closing phenylalanine or tryptophan. The order of the fields is V gene, CDR3 protein.

TRBV30 | CACRDSSYEQYF
TRBV27 | CASSFRSGSGANVLTF
TRBV9 | CASSVVSTGLLADTQYF
TRBV28 | CASSSRLNSPLHF
TRBV6-5 | CASSLDGEKKLFF
TRBV28 | CASRGSNQPQHF
TRBV7-8 | CASSAGTGQQSPLHF
TRBV6-2/TRBV6-3 | CASSYWWTGSNTEAFF
TRBV7-9 | CASSLMNTEAFF
TRBV7-6 | CASSSGTGYNGELFF
TRBV7-9 | CASTGTGAYEQYF
TRBV6-2/TRBV6-3 | CASSYSGGGNLDEQYF
TRBV5-1 | CASSLDLYSYEQYF
TRBV29-1 | CSVDPGTGGNYGYTF
TRBV6-5 | CASSSRTGSNQPQHF
TRBV19 | CASSIDRSGELFF
TRBV29-1 | CSVSKGGGSANTGELFF
TRBV28 | CASSLSEGEQYF
TRBV27 | CASSLTGYVGQVNYGYTF
TRBV7-2 | CASSSRTGGNYEQYF
TRBV5-1 | CASSLVGTATNEKLFF
TRBV2 | CASSGTGYNNQPQHF
TRBV5-3 | CARSLGLSRTDTQYF
TRBV5-1 | CASSSGLAGVSGELFF
TRBV6-5 | CATSDGQTNQPQHF
TRBV28 | CASSNRRTGKDEKLFF
TRBV28 | CASRLFLPGGTGELFF
TRBV2 | CASSASTGNNSPLHF
TRBV5-6 | CASSAGTSTDTQYF
TRBV13 | CASSSRAGNTDTQYF
TRBV29-1 | CSVTAASTDTQYF
TRBV6-5 | CASSYSRHAEPQHF
TRBV29-1 | CSATTGGHQETQYF